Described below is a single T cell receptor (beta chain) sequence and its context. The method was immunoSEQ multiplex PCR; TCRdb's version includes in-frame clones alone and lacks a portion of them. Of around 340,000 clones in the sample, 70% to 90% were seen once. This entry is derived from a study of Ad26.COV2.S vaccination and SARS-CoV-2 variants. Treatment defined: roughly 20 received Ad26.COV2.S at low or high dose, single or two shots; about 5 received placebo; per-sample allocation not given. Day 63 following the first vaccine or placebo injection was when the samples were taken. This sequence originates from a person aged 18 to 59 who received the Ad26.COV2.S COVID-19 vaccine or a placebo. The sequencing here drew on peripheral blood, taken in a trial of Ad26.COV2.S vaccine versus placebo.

This chain's CDR3 is CATSDQGAATDTQYF. The DNA of the CDR3 is TGTGCCACCAGTGATCAGGGGGCCGCCACAGATACGCAGTATTTT. This sequence joins TRBV24-1 and TRBJ2-3; 8 bases fit TRBD1. CDR1 is KGHDR, CDR2 SFDVKD, per germline. This CDR3 region has 15 residues. The trim removed 3 bases at V and 2 bases at J, leaving 3 bases unmatched.